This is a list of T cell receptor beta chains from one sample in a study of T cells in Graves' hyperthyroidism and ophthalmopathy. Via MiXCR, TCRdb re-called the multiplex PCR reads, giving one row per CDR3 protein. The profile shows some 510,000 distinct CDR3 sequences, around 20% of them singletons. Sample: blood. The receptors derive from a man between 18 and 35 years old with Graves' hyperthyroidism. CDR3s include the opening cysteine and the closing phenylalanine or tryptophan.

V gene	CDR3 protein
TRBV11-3	CASSPQGARYTEAFF
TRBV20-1	CSALLAGPSYEQYF
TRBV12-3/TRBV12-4	CASTHRDGPYEQYF
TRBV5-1	CASSLGQGLSSYEQYF
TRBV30	CAWARGGHGGSPLHF
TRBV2	CASILSRMNTEAFF
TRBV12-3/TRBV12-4	CATTQGRGGYTF
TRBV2	CASSLSMGNYGYTF
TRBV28	CASSFTGQVYGYTF
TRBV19	CASSPPTGRWSGELFF
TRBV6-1	CASSGHQRMSSYNSPLHF
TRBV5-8	CASSPGQGGGETQYF
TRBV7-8	CASSSPGRDSEQYF
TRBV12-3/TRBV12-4	CASSPTGSDDNYTF
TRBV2	CASSEGGVPYEQYF
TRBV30	CAWSRDLSYEQYF
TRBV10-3	CAISDPSRLAYEQYF
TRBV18	CASSPRTGLAFF
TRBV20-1	CSARPLANSYEQYF
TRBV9	CASSVSPENYGYTF
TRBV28	CAGSTTRPNYGYTF
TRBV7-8	CASSFRAGGQPQHF
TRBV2	CATGKEAKNIQYF
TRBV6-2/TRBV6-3	CASGLAGAGPNTGELFF
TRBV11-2	CASSLEDGYTGELFF
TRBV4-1	CASSSGRGPEQTEAFF
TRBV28	CASSYTGLTGELFF
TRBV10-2	CASSEWVERNYGYTF
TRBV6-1	CASAVAGGVFGGYTF
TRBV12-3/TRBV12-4	CASSFASGGTKGTQYF
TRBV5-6	CASRATGYEQYF
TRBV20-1	CSAPPLLAGVFYEQYF
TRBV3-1	CASSQDEASGDTGELFF
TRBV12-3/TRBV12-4	CASSLGPGGMQPQHF
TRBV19	CASSNLGLPPQHF
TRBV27	CASSFFTGSYEQYF
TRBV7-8	CASSSASGTGLQQAFF
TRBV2	CASSLAGGPAETQYF
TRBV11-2	CASSFIGGATDTQYF
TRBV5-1	CASSLTSSEQYF
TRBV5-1	CASSPFGASDTEAFF